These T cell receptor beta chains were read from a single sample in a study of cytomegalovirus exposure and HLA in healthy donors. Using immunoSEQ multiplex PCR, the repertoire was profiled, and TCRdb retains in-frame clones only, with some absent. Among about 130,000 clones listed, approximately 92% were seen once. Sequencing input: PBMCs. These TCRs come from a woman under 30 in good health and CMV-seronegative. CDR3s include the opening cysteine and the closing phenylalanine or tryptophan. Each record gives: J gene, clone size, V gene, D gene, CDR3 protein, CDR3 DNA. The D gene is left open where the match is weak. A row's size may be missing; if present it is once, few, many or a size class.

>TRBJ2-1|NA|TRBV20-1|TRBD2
CSASAGNEQFF
TGCAGTGCCTCAGCGGGAAATGAGCAGTTCTTC
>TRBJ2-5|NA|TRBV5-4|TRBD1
CASSPGTAKETQYF
TGTGCCAGCAGTCCAGGGACAGCAAAGGAGACCCAGTACTTC
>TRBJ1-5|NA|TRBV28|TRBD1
CATSLIRQGPGNQPQHF
TGTGCCACCTCTCTTATCCGACAGGGACCGGGCAATCAGCCCCAGCATTTT
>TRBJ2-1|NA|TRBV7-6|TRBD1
CASSLEDRPYNEQFF
TGTGCCAGCAGCTTAGAGGACAGGCCCTACAATGAGCAGTTCTTC
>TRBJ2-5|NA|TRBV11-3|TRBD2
CASSLGGGRAGETQYF
TGTGCCAGCAGCTTAGGTGGCGGGAGGGCCGGAGAGACCCAGTACTTC
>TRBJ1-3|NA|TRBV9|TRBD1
CASSADRDGNTIYF
TGTGCCAGCAGCGCTGACAGGGATGGAAACACCATATATTTT
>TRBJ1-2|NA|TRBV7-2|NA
CASSLSAGTKGYTF
TGTGCCAGCAGCTTATCGGCAGGGACAAAAGGCTACACCTTC
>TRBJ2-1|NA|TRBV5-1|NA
CASSLGTADNEQFF
TGCGCCAGCAGCTTGGGGACAGCCGACAATGAGCAGTTCTTC
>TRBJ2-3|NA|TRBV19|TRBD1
CASKDRGNTDTQYF
TGTGCCAGTAAGGACAGGGGGAACACAGATACGCAGTATTTT
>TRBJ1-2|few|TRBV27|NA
CASSSSGSYGYTF
TGTGCCAGCAGTTCGTCAGGGTCCTATGGCTACACCTTC
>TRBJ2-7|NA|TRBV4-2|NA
CASSQPGDYEQYF
TGTGCCAGCAGCCAACCAGGGGACTACGAGCAGTACTTC
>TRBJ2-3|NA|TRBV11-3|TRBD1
CASSQRQGLGDTQYF
TGTGCCAGCAGCCAGAGACAGGGTTTGGGTGATACGCAGTATTTT
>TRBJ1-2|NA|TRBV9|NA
CASSPQYQGSNYGYTF
TGTGCCAGCAGCCCACAATACCAGGGGAGTAACTATGGCTACACCTTC
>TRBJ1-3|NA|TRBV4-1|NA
CASSQEGSRPSGNTIYF
TGCGCCAGCAGCCAAGAGGGCAGCAGACCCTCTGGAAACACCATATATTTT
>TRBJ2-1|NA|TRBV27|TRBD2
CASSLKAPRTRGSGDEQFF
TGTGCCAGCAGTCTTAAAGCGCCCAGGACTCGCGGGAGCGGCGATGAGCAGTTCTTC
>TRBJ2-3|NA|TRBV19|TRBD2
CASTGTSGRARDTQYF
TGTGCCAGTACAGGGACTAGCGGGAGGGCCCGAGATACGCAGTATTTT
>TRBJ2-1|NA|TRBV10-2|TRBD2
CASTRLAANNEQFF
TGCGCCAGCACAAGACTAGCAGCTAACAATGAGCAGTTCTTC
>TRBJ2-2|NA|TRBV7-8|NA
CASSSPPGSGDTGELFF
TGTGCCAGCAGCTCCCCCCCGGGTAGCGGAGACACCGGGGAGCTGTTTTTT
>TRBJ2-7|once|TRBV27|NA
CASTGTNSYEQYF
TGTGCCAGCACTGGCACGAACTCCTACGAGCAGTACTTC
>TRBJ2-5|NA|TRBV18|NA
CASSPSGKETQYF
TGTGCCAGCTCACCCTCAGGGAAAGAGACCCAGTACTTC
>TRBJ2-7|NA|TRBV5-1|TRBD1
CASSLDSIRTGATHEQYF
TGCGCCAGCAGCTTGGATAGTATCAGGACAGGGGCGACCCACGAGCAGTACTTC
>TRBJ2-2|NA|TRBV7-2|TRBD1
CASSFSQGVSGELFF
TGTGCCAGCAGCTTCTCGCAGGGGGTCAGCGGGGAGCTGTTTTTT